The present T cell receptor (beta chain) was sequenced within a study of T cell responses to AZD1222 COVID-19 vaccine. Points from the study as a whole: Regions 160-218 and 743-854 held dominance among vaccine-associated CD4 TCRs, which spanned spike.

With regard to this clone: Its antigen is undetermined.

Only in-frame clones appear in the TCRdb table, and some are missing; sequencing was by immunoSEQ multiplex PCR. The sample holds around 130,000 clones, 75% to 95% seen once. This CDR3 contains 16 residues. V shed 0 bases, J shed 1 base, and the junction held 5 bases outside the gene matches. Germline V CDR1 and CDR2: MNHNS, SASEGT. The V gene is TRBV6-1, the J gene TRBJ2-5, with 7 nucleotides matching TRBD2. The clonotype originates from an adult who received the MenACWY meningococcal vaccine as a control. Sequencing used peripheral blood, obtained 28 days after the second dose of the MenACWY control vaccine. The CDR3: CASSEALASGQETQYF. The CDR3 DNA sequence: TGTGCCAGCAGTGAAGCGCTGGCTAGCGGCCAAGAGACCCAGTACTTC.